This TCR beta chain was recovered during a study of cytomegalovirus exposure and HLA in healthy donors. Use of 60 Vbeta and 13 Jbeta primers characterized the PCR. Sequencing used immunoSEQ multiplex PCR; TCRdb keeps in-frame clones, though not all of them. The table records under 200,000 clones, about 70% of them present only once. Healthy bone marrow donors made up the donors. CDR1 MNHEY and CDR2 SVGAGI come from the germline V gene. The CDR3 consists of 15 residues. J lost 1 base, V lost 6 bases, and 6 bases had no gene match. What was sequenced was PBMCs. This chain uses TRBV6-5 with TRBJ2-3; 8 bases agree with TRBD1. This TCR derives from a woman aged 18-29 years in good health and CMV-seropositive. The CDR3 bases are TGTGCCAGCAGAAACAGGGGGATCGGCACAGATACGCAGTATTTT. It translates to CASRNRGIGTDTQYF.